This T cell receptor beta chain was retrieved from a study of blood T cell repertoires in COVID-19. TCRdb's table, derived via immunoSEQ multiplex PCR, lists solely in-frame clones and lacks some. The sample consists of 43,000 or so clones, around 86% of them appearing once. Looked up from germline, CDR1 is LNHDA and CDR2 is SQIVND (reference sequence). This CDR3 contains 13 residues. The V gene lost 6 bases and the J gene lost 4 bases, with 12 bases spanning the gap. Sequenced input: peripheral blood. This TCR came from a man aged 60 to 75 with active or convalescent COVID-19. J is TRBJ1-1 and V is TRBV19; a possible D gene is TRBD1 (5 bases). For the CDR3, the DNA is TGTGCCAGTAGGCCCGGGGGAGGCACTGAAGCTTTCTTT. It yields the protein CASRPGGGTEAFF.